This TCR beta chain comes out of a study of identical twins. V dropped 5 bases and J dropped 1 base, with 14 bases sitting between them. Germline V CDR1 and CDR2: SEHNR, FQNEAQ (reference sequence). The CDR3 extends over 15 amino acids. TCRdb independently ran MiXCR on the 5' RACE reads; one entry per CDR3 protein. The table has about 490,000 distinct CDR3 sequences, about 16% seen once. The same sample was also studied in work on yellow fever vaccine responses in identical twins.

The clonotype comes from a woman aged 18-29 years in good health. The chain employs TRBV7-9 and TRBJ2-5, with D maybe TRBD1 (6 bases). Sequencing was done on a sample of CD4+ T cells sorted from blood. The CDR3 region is CASSASGTIQETQYF. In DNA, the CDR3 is TGTGCCAGCAGCGCGTCCGGGACAATCCAAGAGACCCAGTACTTC.